These T cell receptor beta chains were read from a single sample in a study of blood T cell repertoires in COVID-19. Measured with immunoSEQ multiplex PCR; TCRdb has only the in-frame clones, and not every one. The repertoire holds 70,000 to 95,000 clones, with 85% as singletons. Specimen: peripheral blood. Source of these receptors: a woman aged 70-85 years with active or convalescent COVID-19. The CDR3 runs from the conserved cysteine through the conserved F or W. A D gene is named only where the DNA matches it firmly. Clone size is shown for a subset of rows, as once, few, many or a class of expanded clone.

v_call	clone_size	j_call	d_call	cdr3_aa	cdr3_nt
TRBV7-9	.	TRBJ2-3	TRBD2	CASSLQRDPWDTQYF	TGTGCCAGCAGCCTTCAGCGGGATCCGTGGGATACGCAGTATTTT
TRBV6-5	once	TRBJ2-5	.	CASSRGLASKETQYF	TGTGCCAGCAGCCGCGGACTTGCTAGCAAAGAGACCCAGTACTTC
TRBV6-1	.	TRBJ2-7	.	CASSELFSPPYEQYF	TGTGCCAGCAGTGAACTATTTTCCCCCCCCTACGAGCAGTACTTC
TRBV19	.	TRBJ1-2	.	CASSISAGNYGYTF	TGTGCCAGTAGTATTTCGGCAGGGAACTATGGCTACACCTTC
TRBV21-1	.	TRBJ1-3	.	CASRDRAPYSRNTIYF	TGTGCCAGCCGGGACAGGGCCCCATATTCGAGAAACACCATATATTTT
TRBV7-6	once	TRBJ2-5	.	CASSLALTSQETQYF	TGTGCCAGCAGCTTAGCCCTCACCAGTCAAGAGACCCAGTACTTC
TRBV19	once	TRBJ2-7	TRBD2	CASSRRGDYPTYEQYF	TGTGCCAGTAGTAGGCGTGGGGACTACCCTACCTACGAGCAGTACTTC
TRBV4-1	.	TRBJ2-3	.	CASSLPGVDTQYF	TGCGCCAGCAGCCTCCCGGGGGTAGATACGCAGTATTTT
TRBV9	.	TRBJ2-7	.	CASSVAEGRVEEQYF	TGTGCCAGCAGCGTAGCTGAAGGCAGGGTCGAGGAGCAGTACTTC
TRBV4-2	.	TRBJ2-3	TRBD2	CASSELAGDTQYF	TGTGCCAGCAGCGAATTAGCGGGAGATACGCAGTATTTT
TRBV18	.	TRBJ1-2	TRBD1	CASSPRQGYGYTF	TGTGCCAGCTCACCCCGACAGGGCTATGGCTACACCTTC
TRBV5-1	.	TRBJ1-1	.	CASSEQGGNTEAFF	TGCGCCAGCAGCGAGCAGGGCGGTAACACTGAAGCTTTCTTT
TRBV18	.	TRBJ2-1	TRBD2	CASSPRMPSGYNEQFF	TGTGCCAGCTCACCAAGAATGCCTAGCGGATACAATGAGCAGTTCTTC
TRBV5-1	.	TRBJ1-1	TRBD1	CASSWDSPNTEAFF	TGCGCCAGCAGCTGGGACAGTCCGAACACTGAAGCTTTCTTT
TRBV29-1	.	TRBJ1-1	.	CSVVRQNTEAFF	TGCAGCGTTGTAAGACAGAACACTGAAGCTTTCTTT
TRBV3-1/TRBV3-2	.	TRBJ2-2	TRBD2	CASSLRSGTRVWELFF	TGTGCCAGCAGCCTTCGATCCGGGACTAGGGTCTGGGAGCTGTTTTTT
TRBV6-5	once	TRBJ2-7	.	CASSAQFGEQYF	TGTGCCAGCAGCGCACAGTTTGGGGAGCAGTACTTC
TRBV7-6	.	TRBJ2-2	TRBD1	CASSLGQGENTGELFF	TGTGCCAGCAGCTTAGGCCAGGGGGAAAACACCGGGGAGCTGTTTTTT
TRBV28	once	TRBJ1-4	.	CASSLVQGKKLFF	TGTGCCAGCAGTTTGGTACAGGGTAAGAAACTGTTTTTT
TRBV19	.	TRBJ2-7	TRBD2	CASSKGGPSSYEQYF	TGTGCCAGTAGTAAGGGAGGGCCTAGCTCCTACGAGCAGTACTTC
TRBV28	.	TRBJ1-5	TRBD1	CASSLGADRDGGNQPQHF	TGTGCCAGCAGTTTAGGGGCGGACAGGGACGGTGGCAATCAGCCCCAGCATTTT
TRBV21-1	.	TRBJ1-1	.	CASGGMGHNTEAFF	TGTGCCAGCGGAGGGATGGGCCACAACACTGAAGCTTTCTTT
TRBV6-5	.	TRBJ1-1	TRBD1	CASSYTRGQGLSEAFF	TGTGCCAGCAGTTACACCCGAGGACAGGGGTTGAGCGAAGCTTTCTTT
TRBV7-2	once	TRBJ2-3	.	CASSFETGGTDTQYF	TGTGCCAGCAGCTTCGAGACAGGAGGCACAGATACGCAGTATTTT
TRBV5-1	.	TRBJ2-5	.	CASSRQGSQETQYF	TGCGCCAGCAGCCGGCAGGGGAGCCAAGAGACCCAGTACTTC
TRBV6-5	.	TRBJ2-1	.	CASSEGRGDYNEQFF	TGTGCCAGCAGCGAGGGGCGGGGAGATTACAATGAGCAGTTCTTC
TRBV2	.	TRBJ2-5	.	CASSEVMGLQETQYF	TGTGCCAGCAGTGAAGTGATGGGGCTTCAAGAGACCCAGTACTTC
TRBV5-4	.	TRBJ1-2	TRBD1	CASSPGQGLNYGYTF	TGTGCCAGCAGCCCCGGACAGGGCTTGAACTATGGCTACACCTTC
TRBV18	.	TRBJ1-6	.	CASSPSHQGSPLHF	TGTGCCAGCTCACCGTCTCATCAGGGTTCACCCCTCCACTTT
TRBV27	.	TRBJ1-5	.	CASKRQVRQPQHF	TGTGCCAGCAAGCGACAGGTTCGGCAGCCCCAGCATTTT
TRBV6-5	.	TRBJ2-2	.	CASEAGVDTGELFF	TGTGCCAGCGAAGCAGGGGTTGACACCGGGGAGCTGTTTTTT
TRBV10-3	.	TRBJ1-2	.	CAISNPGGGYGYTF	TGTGCCATCAGTAACCCCGGGGGGGGCTATGGCTACACCTTC
TRBV10-1	.	TRBJ2-7	.	CASSRGSYEQYF	TGCGCCAGCAGCCGCGGATCCTACGAGCAGTACTTC
TRBV7-2	.	TRBJ2-3	TRBD2	CASRKGLAGVTDTQYF	TGTGCCAGCCGAAAGGGACTAGCGGGGGTCACAGATACGCAGTATTTT
TRBV7-9	.	TRBJ2-1	TRBD1	CASSRAGTGGYNEQFF	TGTGCCAGCAGCCGCGCCGGGACAGGGGGCTACAATGAGCAGTTCTTC
TRBV19	.	TRBJ1-4	TRBD1	CASSPGGREEKLFF	TGTGCCAGTTCTCCAGGGGGCAGGGAGGAAAAACTGTTTTTT
TRBV9	.	TRBJ2-3	TRBD2	CASSSTSGGDTQYF	TGTGCCAGCAGCAGCACTAGCGGGGGCGATACGCAGTATTTT
TRBV28	.	TRBJ2-7	.	CASSLSKAGKDEQYF	TGTGCCAGCAGTTTGTCGAAGGCAGGGAAAGACGAGCAGTACTTC
TRBV10-3	.	TRBJ1-2	TRBD1	CAISPLTGTGSYGYTF	TGTGCCATCAGCCCATTAACCGGGACAGGGTCCTATGGCTACACCTTC
TRBV5-4	.	TRBJ2-2	TRBD1	CASSLGQGVNGGELFF	TGTGCCAGCAGCCTGGGACAGGGTGTCAACGGCGGGGAGCTGTTTTTT
TRBV19	.	TRBJ1-5	.	CASSILLSQPQHF	TGTGCCAGTAGTATTTTATTGTCTCAGCCCCAGCATTTT
TRBV19	.	TRBJ2-2	.	CASKGSGDFTGELFF	TGTGCCAGTAAGGGTTCGGGGGATTTCACCGGGGAGCTGTTTTTT
TRBV24-1	.	TRBJ1-1	TRBD1	CATSGGTATEAFF	TGTGCCACCAGTGGCGGGACAGCAACTGAAGCTTTCTTT
TRBV5-4	.	TRBJ1-6	.	CASSLAGRGSNFAPLHF	TGTGCCAGCAGCTTGGCCGGCAGGGGATCAAATTTTGCACCCCTCCACTTT